This entry concerns a single TCR beta chain. Its antigen is unknown. Each and every patient relapsed after autologous stem cell transplantation, and patients got differing brentuximab vedotin exposure. Only in-frame clones appear in the TCRdb table, and some are missing; sequencing was by immunoSEQ multiplex PCR. The table shows 45,000 or so clones, with roughly 90% occurring only once. The data are from a study of PD-1 blockade in classical Hodgkin lymphoma. Notes on the study in general: It was reported that newly diagnosed patients had less baseline TCR diversity than healthy donors. CD4+ TCR diversity rose significantly by C4D1, and CD8+ TCR diversity did not.

V was cut by 5 bases and J by 1 base, with 18 bases left in between. The CDR3 consists of 16 residues. Per germline, CDR1 SEHNR and CDR2 FQNEAQ (reference sequence). This clonotype was obtained from a human donor with classical Hodgkin lymphoma. The chain uses TRBV7-9 and TRBJ2-7; perhaps TRBD1 as D (8 bases). Specimen: peripheral blood mononuclear cells (PBMCs), collected at baseline. Here the CDR3 reads CASSDPGQGGSYEQYF. CDR3 bases: TGTGCCAGCAGCGACCCTGGACAGGGAGGGTCCTACGAGCAGTACTTC.